These 8 T cell receptor beta chains were all obtained from the same sample, sequenced in a study of T cells after yellow fever vaccination. TCRdb re-analysed the 5' RACE reads in MiXCR, keeping a single row per CDR3 protein. Here the sample spans around 600,000 distinct CDR3 sequences, roughly an eighth being singletons. The source was PBMCs, collected on the day of the yellow fever booster vaccination. The receptors come from a man aged 30 to 39 who received the YFV17D yellow fever vaccine.

The chain has TRBV20-1 and TRBJ2-3; no clear D gene. From germline, CDR1 is DFQATT and CDR2 SNEGSKA (reference sequence). The CDR3 consists of 11 residues. The CDR3 nucleotides are TGCAGGGGCGCTCTCACAGATACGCAGTATTTT. Its translation is CRGALTDTQYF.

This clonotype has at least ten counts. The chain is built from TRBV7-2 and TRBJ1-6; 9 bases match TRBD1. This CDR3 has 15 residues. The germline CDR1 and CDR2 sequences are SGHTA and FQGNSA. V dropped 5 bases and J dropped 10; count of bases not matched to a gene: 9. CDR3 in DNA: TGTGCCAGCAGCCCACAGGGGGCAAATGGCTCACCCCTCCACTTT. Its translation is CASSPQGANGSPLHF.

There are a few counts of this clonotype. This rearrangement joins TRBV6-1 to TRBJ2-2; D not certain. Germline CDR1 and CDR2: MNHNS and SASEGT. The CDR3 has 16 residues. V was cut by 6 bases and J by 4 bases, with 18 bases left in between. Here the CDR3 DNA reads TGTGCCAGCAGCCACGAAGGGTTCGGTGGCACCGGGGAGCTGTTTTTT. Translated, it gives CASSHEGFGGTGELFF.

This clonotype has a handful of counts. The rearrangement joins TRBV20-1 to TRBJ2-4; 7 bases line up with TRBD2. The CDR3 contains 13 residues. J was trimmed by 6 bases and V by 5 bases; bases with no gene match: 7. Looked up from germline, CDR1 is DFQATT and CDR2 is SNEGSKA (reference sequence). The CDR3 region has the DNA TGCAGTGCTTTGCTTTCGGGGGGAAACATTCAGTACTTC. This gives the protein CSALLSGGNIQYF.

Ten or more counts support this clonotype. The chain links TRBV7-2 to TRBJ1-2; TRBD1 is a possible D gene (5 bases). This CDR3 region has 15 residues. CDR1 and CDR2 from the germline V gene are SGHTA and FQGNSA. Trimming removed 2 bases at V and 8 bases at J, with 18 bases between. CDR3 coding DNA: TGTGCCAGCAGCTTACATCAGGGACCAACTACCGGCTACACCTTC. Translated, it gives CASSLHQGPTTGYTF.

A single count supports this clonotype. V and J are TRBV27 and TRBJ1-1; TRBD1 might be the D (5 bases). The germline V gene has CDR1 MNHEY and CDR2 SMNVEV (reference sequence). The V end lost 2 bases, the J end lost 4 bases, and 11 bases lay between the germline ends. CDR3 length equals 14 residues. CDR3 in DNA: TGTGCCAGCAGTTTAGAACCAGGGCTCACTGAAGCTTTCTTT. Its translation is CASSLEPGLTEAFF.

This rearrangement joins TRBV10-1 to TRBJ2-2, with 10 positions matching TRBD1. CDR1 WNHNN and CDR2 SYGVQD come from the germline V gene (reference sequence). J was trimmed by 4 bases and V by 8 bases; bases with no gene match: 4. The CDR3 spans 14 residues. DNA for the CDR3: TGCGCCAGCCTCCGGGACAGGGGCACCGGGGAGCTGTTTTTT. Translating gives CASLRDRGTGELFF.

V is TRBV6-2 or TRBV6-3 and J is TRBJ2-7; D possibly corresponds to TRBD1 (6 bases). Germline V lookup: CDR1 MNHEY, CDR2 SVGEGT. Deletions cut 1 base from V and 6 bases from J, with 16 bases between. This CDR3 has 15 amino acids. The CDR3 region has the DNA TGTGCCAGCAGTTACTTGGTTACAGGGTCATCCGAGCAGTACTTC. Translated: CASSYLVTGSSEQYF.